Listed below are T cell receptor beta chains from one sample, sequenced in a study of T cells in Graves' hyperthyroidism and ophthalmopathy. MiXCR was run by TCRdb on the multiplex PCR reads, yielding one entry per CDR3 protein. The data contain around 530,000 distinct CDR3 sequences, under 20% of them seen just once; the ten biggest clones take up around 17%. Material: blood. Receptor source: a woman aged 18-29 years with Graves' ophthalmopathy. Each CDR3 is given with its conserved first and last residue. Fields, in order: D gene, J gene, clone size, V gene, CDR3 protein, CDR3 DNA. The D gene is left open where the match is weak. Clone size is given for some rows only: seen once, a few or many times, or a class if the clone is expanded.

d_gene: TRBD2; j_gene: TRBJ2-1; abundance: -; v_gene: TRBV19; CDR3aa: CASSLGLAANEQFF; CDR3nt: TGTGCCAGTAGTTTGGGACTAGCAGCGAATGAGCAGTTCTTC
d_gene: TRBD2; j_gene: TRBJ2-1; abundance: -; v_gene: TRBV19; CDR3aa: CASSIVASGGRGEQFF; CDR3nt: TGTGCCAGTAGTATAGTGGCTAGCGGGGGTAGGGGTGAGCAGTTCTTC
d_gene: TRBD1; j_gene: TRBJ1-1; abundance: many; v_gene: TRBV6-1; CDR3aa: CASSESGTEDYAFF; CDR3nt: TGTGCCAGCAGTGAATCTGGGACAGAAGATTACGCTTTCTTT
d_gene: -; j_gene: TRBJ2-7; abundance: -; v_gene: TRBV7-2; CDR3aa: CASSFEPGQFYEQYF; CDR3nt: TGTGCCAGCAGCTTCGAACCGGGACAATTCTACGAGCAGTACTTC
d_gene: -; j_gene: TRBJ1-1; abundance: -; v_gene: TRBV28; CDR3aa: CASSLPVLRYALNTEAFF; CDR3nt: TGTGCCAGCAGTTTACCAGTTCTGCGGTATGCCTTAAACACTGAAGCTTTCTTT
d_gene: -; j_gene: TRBJ2-2; abundance: -; v_gene: TRBV4-1; CDR3aa: CASSQAPGREGTGELFF; CDR3nt: TGCGCCAGCAGCCAGGCCCCGGGACGGGAAGGCACCGGGGAGCTGTTTTTT
d_gene: TRBD2; j_gene: TRBJ2-5; abundance: many; v_gene: TRBV6-4; CDR3aa: CASSETSVETQYF; CDR3nt: TGTGCCAGCAGTGAGACTAGCGTCGAGACCCAGTACTTC
d_gene: -; j_gene: TRBJ2-7; abundance: many; v_gene: TRBV7-9; CDR3aa: CASSLGQYEQYF; CDR3nt: TGTGCCAGCAGCTTAGGACAGTACGAGCAGTACTTC
d_gene: TRBD2; j_gene: TRBJ2-7; abundance: few; v_gene: TRBV5-1; CDR3aa: CASSWEGLAGGKFSYEQYF; CDR3nt: TGCGCCAGCAGCTGGGAAGGACTAGCGGGAGGTAAATTTTCCTACGAGCAGTACTTC
d_gene: TRBD1; j_gene: TRBJ2-2; abundance: -; v_gene: TRBV6-2/TRBV6-3; CDR3aa: CASSYSRSGTGNTGELFF; CDR3nt: TGTGCCAGCAGTTACTCGCGTTCCGGGACAGGAAACACCGGGGAGCTGTTTTTT
d_gene: -; j_gene: TRBJ1-1; abundance: many; v_gene: TRBV10-3; CDR3aa: CAISGEQGTEAFF; CDR3nt: TGTGCCATCAGTGGAGAACAGGGAACTGAAGCTTTCTTT
d_gene: TRBD1; j_gene: TRBJ1-2; abundance: once; v_gene: TRBV9; CDR3aa: CASSVDGTVDYGYTF; CDR3nt: TGTGCCAGCAGCGTAGACGGGACAGTCGACTATGGCTACACCTTC
d_gene: -; j_gene: TRBJ1-5; abundance: few; v_gene: TRBV7-6; CDR3aa: CASSLEGDGVGGPQHF; CDR3nt: TGTGCCAGCAGCTTAGAAGGGGACGGAGTGGGGGGGCCCCAGCATTTT
d_gene: TRBD1; j_gene: TRBJ2-1; abundance: many; v_gene: TRBV2; CDR3aa: CASSGTGGDNEQFF; CDR3nt: TGTGCCAGCTCCGGGACAGGGGGGGACAATGAGCAGTTCTTC
d_gene: -; j_gene: TRBJ1-3; abundance: few; v_gene: TRBV4-2; CDR3aa: CASSQGGGAISGNTIYF; CDR3nt: TGTGCCAGCAGCCAAGGTGGTGGTGCAATCTCTGGAAACACCATATATTTT
d_gene: TRBD2; j_gene: TRBJ2-7; abundance: many; v_gene: TRBV20-1; CDR3aa: CSARTSGAYEQYF; CDR3nt: TGCAGTGCTAGGACTAGCGGGGCATACGAGCAGTACTTC
d_gene: TRBD1; j_gene: TRBJ1-5; abundance: many; v_gene: TRBV28; CDR3aa: CASSLNLYRGSGQPQHF; CDR3nt: TGTGCCAGCAGTTTGAACTTGTACAGGGGATCGGGTCAGCCCCAGCATTTT
d_gene: -; j_gene: TRBJ2-3; abundance: few; v_gene: TRBV9; CDR3aa: CASNVDGTERYTQYF; CDR3nt: TGTGCCAGCAACGTAGACGGGACGGAGAGGTATACGCAGTATTTT
d_gene: TRBD1; j_gene: TRBJ1-2; abundance: few; v_gene: TRBV29-1; CDR3aa: CSFTGEYGYTF; CDR3nt: TGCAGCTTCACAGGGGAGTATGGCTACACCTTC
d_gene: -; j_gene: TRBJ1-2; abundance: -; v_gene: TRBV9; CDR3aa: CASSVASSLGNYGYTF; CDR3nt: TGTGCCAGCAGCGTAGCTTCCAGTCTAGGAAACTATGGCTACACCTTC
d_gene: -; j_gene: TRBJ1-5; abundance: many; v_gene: TRBV6-6; CDR3aa: CASSYFPPQEGQPQHF; CDR3nt: TGTGCCAGCAGTTACTTTCCCCCCCAGGAGGGCCAGCCCCAGCATTTT
d_gene: -; j_gene: TRBJ1-2; abundance: few; v_gene: TRBV13; CDR3aa: CASSFITSIGFGHTF; CDR3nt: TGTGCCAGCAGCTTTATTACGAGTATCGGGTTTGGCCACACCTTC
d_gene: -; j_gene: TRBJ2-2; abundance: -; v_gene: TRBV28; CDR3aa: CASNPRGFNTRELFF; CDR3nt: TGTGCCAGCAACCCACGGGGATTCAACACCCGGGAGCTGTTTTTT
d_gene: -; j_gene: TRBJ2-1; abundance: many; v_gene: TRBV5-1; CDR3aa: CASSPGRSGDYNEQFF; CDR3nt: TGCGCCAGCAGCCCTGGACGGTCAGGGGACTACAATGAGCAGTTCTTC
d_gene: -; j_gene: TRBJ2-7; abundance: many; v_gene: TRBV7-6; CDR3aa: CASSYSEGSYEQYF; CDR3nt: TGTGCCAGCAGCTATAGTGAGGGGTCCTACGAGCAGTACTTC
d_gene: TRBD1; j_gene: TRBJ2-6; abundance: -; v_gene: TRBV28; CDR3aa: CASSFAGQAPRAGANVLTF; CDR3nt: TGTGCCAGCAGTTTTGCCGGACAGGCCCCCAGGGCTGGGGCCAACGTCCTGACTTTC
d_gene: TRBD1; j_gene: TRBJ1-5; abundance: many; v_gene: TRBV6-1; CDR3aa: CASSKRDRDDYSNQPQHF; CDR3nt: TGTGCCAGCAGTAAAAGGGACAGGGATGATTATAGCAATCAGCCCCAGCATTTT